The 16 T cell receptor beta chains below all came from one sample that was sequenced in a study of T-cell memory formation after mild COVID-19. Using its own MiXCR run on the 5' RACE reads, TCRdb lists one record per CDR3 protein. The sample includes 400,000 to 500,000 distinct CDR3 sequences, roughly 18% of them seen just once. Sequenced: PBMCs or a T cell subset sorted from them (not recorded which). The receptors stem from a man between 18 and 35 years old who had mild COVID-19 (a few samples of this study predate the infection). Cell type and time point are not known.

This rearrangement joins TRBV7-3 to TRBJ2-3; D gene unclear. The V and J ends lost 0 bases and 4 bases respectively, with 17 bases between them. The CDR3 covers 17 residues. Germline V gene data show CDR1 as SGHTA and CDR2 as FQGTGA. Written as DNA, the CDR3 is TGTGCCAGCAGCTTAACCTCTTTACGGCTTGGGGCAGATACGCAGTATTTT. This codes for CASSLTSLRLGADTQYF.

This clonotype occurred a few times. The chain recombines TRBV24-1 with TRBJ1-5, with TRBD1 as a possible D gene (5 bases). The length of the CDR3 is 13 residues. In germline, CDR1 is KGHDR, CDR2 SFDVKD. Trimming pared 6 bases from V and 7 bases from J, leaving 12 bases between. The CDR3: CATSWGGGQPQHF. The CDR3 region has the DNA TGTGCCACCAGTTGGGGCGGGGGGCAGCCCCAGCATTTT.

This clonotype was seen repeatedly, ten times or more. This sequence joins TRBV4-2 and TRBJ1-2; no clear D gene. With 0 bases removed from V and 4 bases from J, the gap between germline ends came to 12 bases. Germline CDR1 is LGHNA and CDR2 is YNFKEQ. This CDR3 has 15 amino acids. CDR3 region: CASSQESQVAYGYTF. CDR3 nucleotides: TGTGCCAGCAGCCAAGAGAGTCAGGTTGCCTATGGCTACACCTTC.

The genes are TRBV7-9 and TRBJ2-7; tentative D call: TRBD1 (5 bases). Germline loops: CDR1 SEHNR, CDR2 FQNEAQ (reference sequence). The V gene lost 4 bases and the J gene lost 4 bases, with 20 bases spanning the gap. The CDR3 is 16 residues long. The CDR3 reads CASSSATARPGYEQYF. The DNA for the CDR3 is TGTGCCAGCAGCTCGGCGACAGCGAGGCCTGGGTACGAGCAGTACTTC.

Concerning this clonotype: The CDR3 carries no conserved terminal phenylalanine or tryptophan, so it likely arises from a read error. The DNA is left out, because the CDR3 cannot be placed on it with certainty; the CDR3 is given as TCRdb lists it. This rearrangement joins TRBV7-6 to TRBJ1-1. Germline-derived CDR1 and CDR2 are SGHVS and FNYEAQ. The CDR3 adds up to 10 amino acids, both ends counted. The CDR3 sequence: CASSSGRSLV.

The chain is built from TRBV3-1 and TRBJ1-5; D is ambiguous. Trimming left V 4 bases short and J 0 bases short, with 7 bases between. Germline V gene sequence: CDR1 LGHDT, CDR2 YNNKEL (reference sequence). CDR3 length: 14 amino acids. Here the CDR3 reads CASSRGNSNQPQHF. The DNA for the CDR3 is TGTGCCAGCAGCCGAGGAAATAGCAATCAGCCCCAGCATTTT.

This clonotype came up a few times. CDR3 residues: CASSQRETGHQETQYF. The CDR3 coding sequence is TGCGCCAGCAGCCAAAGGGAGACAGGTCACCAAGAGACCCAGTACTTC. This chain links TRBV4-3 with TRBJ2-5, with D possibly matching TRBD1 (6 bases). The germline CDR1 and CDR2 sequences are LGHNA and YSLEER. The CDR3 extends over 16 amino acids. V shed 2 bases and J shed 0 bases, with 13 bases lying between them.

This chain connects TRBV29-1 to TRBJ2-7; D is undetermined. This CDR3 region has 12 residues. Germline values: CDR1 SQVTM, CDR2 ANQGSEA. V lost 4 bases and J 2 bases, leaving 9 bases between the germline ends. The CDR3 loop is CSVGEGTYEQYF. The CDR3 DNA sequence: TGCAGCGTTGGAGAAGGGACCTACGAGCAGTACTTC.

The J gene is TRBJ2-7, the V gene TRBV7-8; weak D call: TRBD2 (6 bases). The CDR3 totals 13 residues. V shed 8 bases and J shed 3 bases, with 14 bases lying between them. The germline CDR1 and CDR2 sequences are SGHVS and FQNEAQ. This CDR3 reads CASSRDLYYEQYF. The CDR3 DNA follows: TGTGCCAGCTCCCGGGACTTGTACTACGAGCAGTACTTC. The whole variable domain, remainder taken from reference TRBV7-8 and TRBJ2-7, is GAGVSQSPRYKVAKRGQDVALRCDPISGHVSLFWYQQALGQGPEFLTYFQNEAQLDKSGLPSDRFFAERPEGSVSTLKIQRTQQEDSAVYLCASSRDLYYEQYFGPGTRLTVT.

This clonotype showed up just once. V and J are TRBV2 and TRBJ1-3; TRBD1 might be the D (6 bases). This CDR3 is built from 16 residues. Germline V gives CDR1 SNHLY, CDR2 FYNNEI. Trimming cost V 0 bases and J 2 bases, with 11 bases left between them. The CDR3 region is CASSEAGGGTGNTIYF. The CDR3 DNA reads TGTGCCAGCAGTGAAGCGGGAGGGGGGACTGGAAACACCATATATTTT.

This clonotype turned up a few times. CDR3: CASSWSAMGTEAFF. In DNA, the CDR3 is TGTGCCAGCAGTTGGTCGGCGATGGGCACTGAAGCTTTCTTT. This chain joins TRBV12-3 or TRBV12-4 and TRBJ1-1; D gene uncertain. Trimming removed 4 bases from V and 4 bases from J, with 13 bases in between. The CDR3 totals 14 residues.

With regard to this clonotype: A junction boundary mismatches the germline segment, possibly from a read error. This rearrangement joins TRBV12-3 or TRBV12-4 to TRBJ1-2; the match to TRBD1 covers 9 bases. This CDR3 is built from 16 residues. CDR3 sequence (DNA): TGTGCAAGCACCTCGCCGGGACAGGGCCCCAACTATGGCTACACCTTC. Protein product: CASTSPGQGPNYGYTF.

In its sample, this clonotype was seen many times. The chain has TRBV12-3 or TRBV12-4 and TRBJ1-1; D ambiguous. V was trimmed by 5 bases and J by 0 bases, leaving 4 bases between them. The CDR3 has 12 amino acids. As DNA, the CDR3 is TGTGCCAGCAGTAATATGAACACTGAAGCTTTCTTT. Its protein is CASSNMNTEAFF.

As DNA, the CDR3 is TGTGCCGGGCAGTCAGCGAACACCGGGGAGCTGTTTTTT. This gives the protein CAGQSANTGELFF. The chain employs TRBV2 and TRBJ2-2; D remains unclear. Trimming shortened V by 11 bases and J by 0 bases, and 10 bases separated the two germline ends. CDR1 and CDR2 from the germline V gene are SNHLY and FYNNEI. The CDR3 extends over 13 amino acids.

This clonotype has just a few counts. The chain carries TRBV5-1 and TRBJ1-1; weak D call: TRBD1 (6 bases). Per the germline V gene, CDR1 is SGHRS and CDR2 is YFSETQ. The CDR3 spans 14 residues. Trimming took off 1 base at V and 6 bases at J, with 13 bases between the two ends. CDR3 nucleotide sequence: TGCGCCAGCAGCTTGAGGCAGGGGAGGGCTGAAGCTTTCTTT. Its translation is CASSLRQGRAEAFF.

This chain connects TRBV3-1 to TRBJ2-7; TRBD1 agrees at 9 bases. Trimming removed 4 bases from V and 4 bases from J; junction bases left unmatched: 5. The CDR3 is made up of 14 amino acids. Germline-derived CDR1 and CDR2 are LGHDT and YNNKEL (reference sequence). The DNA for the CDR3 is TGTGCCAGCAGCCCCGGGACAGGGATTTACGAGCAGTACGTC. This codes for CASSPGTGIYEQYV.